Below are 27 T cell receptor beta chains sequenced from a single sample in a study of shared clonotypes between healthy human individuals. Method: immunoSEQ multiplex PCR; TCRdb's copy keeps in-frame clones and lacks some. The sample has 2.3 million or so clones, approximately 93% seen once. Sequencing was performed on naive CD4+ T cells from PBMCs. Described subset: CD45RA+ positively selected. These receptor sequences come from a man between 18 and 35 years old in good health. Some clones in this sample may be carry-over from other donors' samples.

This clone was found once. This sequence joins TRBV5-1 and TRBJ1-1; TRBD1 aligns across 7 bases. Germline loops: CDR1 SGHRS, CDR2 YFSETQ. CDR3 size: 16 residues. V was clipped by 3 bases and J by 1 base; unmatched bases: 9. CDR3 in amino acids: CASSSQGGDRNTEAFF. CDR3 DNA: TGCGCCAGCAGCTCCCAGGGGGGGGATAGGAACACTGAAGCTTTCTTT.

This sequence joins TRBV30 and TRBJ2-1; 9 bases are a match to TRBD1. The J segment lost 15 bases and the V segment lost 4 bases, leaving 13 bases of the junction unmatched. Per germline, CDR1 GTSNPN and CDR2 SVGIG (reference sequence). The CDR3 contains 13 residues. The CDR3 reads CAWTRIPGQGRFF. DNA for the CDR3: TGTGCCTGGACAAGAATACCGGGACAGGGTCGGTTCTTC.

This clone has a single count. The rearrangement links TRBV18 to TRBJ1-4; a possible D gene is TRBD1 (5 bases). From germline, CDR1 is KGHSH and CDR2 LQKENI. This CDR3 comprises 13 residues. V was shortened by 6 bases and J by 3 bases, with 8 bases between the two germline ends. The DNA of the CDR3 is TGTGCCAGCTCGGTAGGGGCTAATGAAAAACTGTTTTTT. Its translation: CASSVGANEKLFF.

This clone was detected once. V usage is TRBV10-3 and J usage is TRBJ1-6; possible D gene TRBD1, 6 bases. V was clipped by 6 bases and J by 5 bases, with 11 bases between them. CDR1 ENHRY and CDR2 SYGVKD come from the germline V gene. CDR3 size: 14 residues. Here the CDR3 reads CAISRTADNSPLHF. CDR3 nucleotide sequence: TGTGCCATCAGCCGGACAGCAGATAATTCACCCCTCCACTTT.

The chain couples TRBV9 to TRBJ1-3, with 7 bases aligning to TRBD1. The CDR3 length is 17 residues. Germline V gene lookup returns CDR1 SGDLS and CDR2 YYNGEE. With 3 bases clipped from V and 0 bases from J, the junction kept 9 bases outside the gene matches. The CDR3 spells CASSDTTGQNSGNTIYF. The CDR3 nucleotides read TGTGCCAGCAGCGACACTACGGGACAGAACTCTGGAAACACCATATATTTT.

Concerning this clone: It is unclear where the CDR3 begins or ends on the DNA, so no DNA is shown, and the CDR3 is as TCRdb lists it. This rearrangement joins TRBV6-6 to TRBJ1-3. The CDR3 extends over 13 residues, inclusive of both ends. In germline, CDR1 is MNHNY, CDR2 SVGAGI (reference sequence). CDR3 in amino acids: CASILGDGNTIYF.

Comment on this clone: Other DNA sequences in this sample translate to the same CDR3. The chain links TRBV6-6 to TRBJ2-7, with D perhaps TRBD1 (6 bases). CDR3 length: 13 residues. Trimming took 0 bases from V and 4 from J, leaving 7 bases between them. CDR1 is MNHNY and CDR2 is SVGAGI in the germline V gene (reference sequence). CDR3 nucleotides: TGTGCCAGCAGTTACTCGACAGGTTACGAGCAGTACTTC. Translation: CASSYSTGYEQYF.

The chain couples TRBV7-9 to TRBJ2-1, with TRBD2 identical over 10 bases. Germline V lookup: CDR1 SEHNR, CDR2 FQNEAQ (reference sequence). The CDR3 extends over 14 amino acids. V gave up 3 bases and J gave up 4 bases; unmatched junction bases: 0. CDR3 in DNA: TGTGCCAGCAGCTTTAGCGGGGGGTACAATGAGCAGTTCTTC. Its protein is CASSFSGGYNEQFF.

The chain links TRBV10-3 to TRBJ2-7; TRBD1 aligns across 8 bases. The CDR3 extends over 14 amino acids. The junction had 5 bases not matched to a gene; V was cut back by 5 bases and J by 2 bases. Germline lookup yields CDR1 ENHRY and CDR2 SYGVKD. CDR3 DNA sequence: TGTGCCATCAGTAACTCGGACAGGGCCTACGAGCAGTACTTC. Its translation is CAISNSDRAYEQYF.

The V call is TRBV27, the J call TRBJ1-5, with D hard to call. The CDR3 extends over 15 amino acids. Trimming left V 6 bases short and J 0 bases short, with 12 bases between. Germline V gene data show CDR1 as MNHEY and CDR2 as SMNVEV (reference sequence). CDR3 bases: TGTGCCAGCAGGAGGGTGCCCTATAGCAATCAGCCCCAGCATTTT. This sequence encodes CASRRVPYSNQPQHF.

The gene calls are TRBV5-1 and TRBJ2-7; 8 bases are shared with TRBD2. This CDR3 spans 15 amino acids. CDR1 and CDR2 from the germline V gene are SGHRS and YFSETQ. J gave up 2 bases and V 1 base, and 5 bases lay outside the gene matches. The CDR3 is CASSLIAGSTYEQYF. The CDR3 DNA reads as TGCGCCAGCAGCTTGATAGCGGGAAGCACCTACGAGCAGTACTTC.

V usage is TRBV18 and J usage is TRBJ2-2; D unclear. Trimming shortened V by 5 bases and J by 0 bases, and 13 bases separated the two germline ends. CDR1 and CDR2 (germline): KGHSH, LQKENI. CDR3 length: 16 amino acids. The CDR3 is CASSGKVVSNTGELFF. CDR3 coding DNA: TGTGCCAGCTCAGGGAAAGTCGTTTCGAACACCGGGGAGCTGTTTTTT. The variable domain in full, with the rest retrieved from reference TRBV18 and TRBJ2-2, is NAGVMQNPRHLVRRRGQEARLRCSPMKGHSHVYWYRQLPEEGLKFMVYLQKENIIDESGMPKERFSAEFPKEGPSILRIQQVVRGDSAAYFCASSGKVVSNTGELFFGEGSRLTVL.

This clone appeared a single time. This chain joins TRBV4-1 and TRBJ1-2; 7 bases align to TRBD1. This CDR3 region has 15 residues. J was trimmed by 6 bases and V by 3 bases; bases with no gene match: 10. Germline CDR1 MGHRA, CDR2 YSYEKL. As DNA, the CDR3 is TGCGCCAGCAGCCAGGCGGATAGACAGGGACATGGCTACACCTTC. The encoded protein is CASSQADRQGHGYTF.

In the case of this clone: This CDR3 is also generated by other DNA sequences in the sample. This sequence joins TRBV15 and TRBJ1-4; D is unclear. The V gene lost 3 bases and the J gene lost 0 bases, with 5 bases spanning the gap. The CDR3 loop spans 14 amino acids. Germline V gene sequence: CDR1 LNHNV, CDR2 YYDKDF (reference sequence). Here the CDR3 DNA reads TGTGCCACCAGCAGGACTTCAACTAATGAAAAACTGTTTTTT. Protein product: CATSRTSTNEKLFF.

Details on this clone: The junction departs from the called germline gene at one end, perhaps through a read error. The CDR3 spells CASSLAGGQSNF. CDR3 nucleotides: TGTGCCAGCAGCTTAGCGGGGGGACAGTCAAATTTT. V and J are TRBV7-8 and TRBJ1-3; 7 nucleotides match TRBD1. Germline CDR1 reads SGHVS; CDR2 reads FQNEAQ. The CDR3 is made up of 12 amino acids.

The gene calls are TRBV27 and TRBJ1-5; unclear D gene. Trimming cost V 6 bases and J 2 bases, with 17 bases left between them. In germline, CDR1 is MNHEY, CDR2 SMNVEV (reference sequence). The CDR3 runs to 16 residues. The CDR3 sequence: CASRDRALMGNQPQHF. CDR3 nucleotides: TGTGCCAGCAGGGACCGGGCCCTTATGGGCAATCAGCCCCAGCATTTT.

CDR3 bases: TGTGCCAGCAGTTTGGGACGGATCCCATACGAGCAGTACTTC. Encoded protein: CASSLGRIPYEQYF. J is TRBJ2-7 and V is TRBV27; perhaps D is TRBD1 or TRBD2 (5 bases each). CDR3 length: 14 residues. Germline-derived CDR1 and CDR2 are MNHEY and SMNVEV (reference sequence). V was cut by 3 bases and J by 4 bases, with 13 bases left in between.

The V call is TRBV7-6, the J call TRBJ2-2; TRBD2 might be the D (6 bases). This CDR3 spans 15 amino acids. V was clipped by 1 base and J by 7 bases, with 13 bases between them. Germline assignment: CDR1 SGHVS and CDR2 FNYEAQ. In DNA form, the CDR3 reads TGTGCCAGCAGCTTAGAACGGGAGATGGTCGGGGAGCTGTTTTTT. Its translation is CASSLEREMVGELFF.

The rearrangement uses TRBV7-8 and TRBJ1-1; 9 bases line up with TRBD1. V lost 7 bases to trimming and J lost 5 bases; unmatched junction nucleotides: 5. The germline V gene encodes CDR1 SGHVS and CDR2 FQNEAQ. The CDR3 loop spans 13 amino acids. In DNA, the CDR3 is TGTGCCAGCAAACGGGACAGGGAAACTGAAGCTTTCTTT. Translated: CASKRDRETEAFF.

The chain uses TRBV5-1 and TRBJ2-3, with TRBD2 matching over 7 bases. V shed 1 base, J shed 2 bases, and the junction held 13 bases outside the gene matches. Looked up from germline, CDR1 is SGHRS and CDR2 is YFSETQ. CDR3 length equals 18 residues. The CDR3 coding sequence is TGCGCCAGCAGCTTGAGGTACGGGAGGCGTAACTTCACAGATACGCAGTATTTT. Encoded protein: CASSLRYGRRNFTDTQYF.

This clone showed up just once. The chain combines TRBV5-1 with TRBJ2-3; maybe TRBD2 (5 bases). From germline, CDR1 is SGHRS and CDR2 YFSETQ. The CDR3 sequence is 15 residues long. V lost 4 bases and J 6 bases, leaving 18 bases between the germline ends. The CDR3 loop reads CASSPRRLQDDTQYF. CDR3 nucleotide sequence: TGCGCCAGCAGCCCCAGAAGACTACAAGATGATACGCAGTATTTT.

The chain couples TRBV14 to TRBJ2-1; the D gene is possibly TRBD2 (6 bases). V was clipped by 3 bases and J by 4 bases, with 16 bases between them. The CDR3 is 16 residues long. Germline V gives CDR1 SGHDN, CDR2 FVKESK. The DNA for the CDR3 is TGTGCCAGCAGCCAGCGGGACGGAGCGGTGTACAATGAGCAGTTCTTC. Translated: CASSQRDGAVYNEQFF.

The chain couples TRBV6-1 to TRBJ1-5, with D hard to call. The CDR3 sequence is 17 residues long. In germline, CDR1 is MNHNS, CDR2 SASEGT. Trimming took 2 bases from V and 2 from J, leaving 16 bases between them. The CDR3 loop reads CASSERGRWSGNQPQHF. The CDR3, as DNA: TGTGCCAGCAGTGAACGGGGTAGATGGAGTGGCAATCAGCCCCAGCATTTT.

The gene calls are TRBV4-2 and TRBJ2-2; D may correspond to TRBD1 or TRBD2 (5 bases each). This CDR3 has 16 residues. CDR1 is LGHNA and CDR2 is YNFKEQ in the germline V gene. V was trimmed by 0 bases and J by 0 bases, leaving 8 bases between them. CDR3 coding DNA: TGTGCCAGCAGCCAAGAACCGGGGCCGAACACCGGGGAGCTGTTTTTT. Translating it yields CASSQEPGPNTGELFF.

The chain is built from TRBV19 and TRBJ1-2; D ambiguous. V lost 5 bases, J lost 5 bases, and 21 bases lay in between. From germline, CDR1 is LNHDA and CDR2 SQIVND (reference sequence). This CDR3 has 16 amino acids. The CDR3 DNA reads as TGTGCCAGTAGTGACCGAAGGGCAGGAGCCTCTTATGGCTACACCTTC. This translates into CASSDRRAGASYGYTF.

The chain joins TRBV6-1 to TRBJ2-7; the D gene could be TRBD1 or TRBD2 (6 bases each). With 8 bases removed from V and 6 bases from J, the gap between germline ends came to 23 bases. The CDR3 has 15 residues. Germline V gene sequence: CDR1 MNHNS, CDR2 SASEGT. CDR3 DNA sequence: TGTGCCAGCTCGTCCGGGCTTACAGGAGGGGGCGAGCAGTACTTC. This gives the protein CASSSGLTGGGEQYF.

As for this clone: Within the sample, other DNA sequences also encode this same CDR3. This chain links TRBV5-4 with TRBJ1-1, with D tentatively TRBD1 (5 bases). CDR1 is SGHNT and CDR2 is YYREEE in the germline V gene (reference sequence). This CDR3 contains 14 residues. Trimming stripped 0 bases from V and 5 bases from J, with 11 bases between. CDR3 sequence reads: CASSLGPGGTEAFF. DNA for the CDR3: TGTGCCAGCAGCTTGGGCCCGGGGGGGACTGAAGCTTTCTTT.